Shown below are 19 T cell receptor beta chains from a single sample sequenced in a study of cytomegalovirus exposure and HLA in healthy donors. PCR amplification relied on 60 Vbeta primers (plus 13 Jbeta primers). Clones were read by immunoSEQ multiplex PCR, and TCRdb kept only the in-frame ones, dropping some. The sample holds 97,000 or so clones, around 68% seen once. Material for sequencing was PBMCs. These receptors came from a man in his fifties or sixties in good health and CMV-seronegative.

V is TRBV28 and J is TRBJ2-1; 9 bases match TRBD1. Germline V CDR1 and CDR2: MDHEN, SYDVKM. V lost 8 bases, J lost 9 bases, and 11 bases stayed unmatched. The CDR3 runs to 14 residues. The CDR3 sequence is CASQLGTGLGEQFF. The CDR3 bases are TGTGCCAGCCAGCTCGGGACAGGGTTGGGTGAGCAGTTCTTC. Full variable domain (outside the CDR3, taken from reference TRBV28 and TRBJ2-1): DVKVTQSSRYLVKRTGEKVFLECVQDMDHENMFWYRQDPGLGLRLIYFSYDVKMKEKGDIPEGYSVSREKKERFSLILESASTNQTSMYLCASQLGTGLGEQFFGPGTRLTVL.

The chain carries TRBV30 and TRBJ1-6, with 10 bases fitting TRBD1. CDR3 length equals 15 residues. The germline V gene encodes CDR1 GTSNPN and CDR2 SVGIG (reference sequence). With 1 base clipped from V and 11 bases from J, the junction kept 8 bases outside the gene matches. The CDR3 sequence is CAWSAPGQGYAPLHF. DNA for the CDR3: TGTGCCTGGAGTGCACCGGGACAGGGGTATGCACCCCTCCACTTT.

The chain carries TRBV21-1 and TRBJ1-4; the D call of TRBD1 is as the table states it, not checked on the DNA. TRBV21-1 is shown as a pseudogene. CDR3 size: 14 residues. CDR3 in amino acids: CASSKQGTNEKLFF. The DNA for the CDR3 is TGTGCCAGCAGCAAACAGGGGACTAATGAAAAACTGTTTTTT.

The chain is built from TRBV5-1 and TRBJ1-6, with 7 bases aligning to TRBD1. Germline V gene data show CDR1 as SGHRS and CDR2 as YFSETQ. The CDR3 sequence is 15 residues long. The trim removed 0 bases at V and 8 bases at J, leaving 5 bases unmatched. The CDR3 sequence: CASSLALRGYSPLHF. The CDR3 nucleotides read TGCGCCAGCAGCTTGGCCCTCAGGGGGTATTCACCCCTCCACTTT.

Concerning this clone itself: A read error may account for a junction end that differs from germline. The chain links TRBV20-1 to TRBJ2-7; perhaps TRBD2 as D (5 bases). Per the germline V gene, CDR1 is DFQATT and CDR2 is SNEGSKA (reference sequence). The CDR3 consists of 9 residues. The CDR3 nucleotides read TGCAGTGCTATTTGGGAGCGGTACTTC. It yields the protein CSAIWERYF.

The V call is TRBV6-5, the J call TRBJ1-6; TRBD1 matches at 11 bases. Trimming at V came to 2 bases and at J to 8 bases, leaving 5 bases not matched to a gene. The CDR3 totals 16 residues. Per the germline V gene, CDR1 is MNHEY and CDR2 is SVGAGI. The CDR3: CASSYVRDRGDSPLHF. The CDR3, as DNA: TGTGCCAGCAGTTACGTCCGGGACAGGGGGGATTCACCCCTCCACTTT.

V is TRBV29-1 and J is TRBJ2-5; 12 bases map to TRBD2. The trim removed 1 base at V and 4 bases at J, leaving 10 bases unmatched. The CDR3 covers 17 residues. Germline loops: CDR1 SQVTM, CDR2 ANQGSEA. The CDR3 coding sequence is TGCAGCGTTGAAGGACTAGCGGGAGACGGGGGCGGAGAGACCCAGTACTTC. This gives the protein CSVEGLAGDGGGETQYF. Variable domain in full (rest from reference TRBV29-1 and TRBJ2-5): SAVISQKPSRDICQRGTSLTIQCQVDSQVTMMFWYRQQPGQSLTLIATANQGSEATYESGFVIDKFPISRPNLTFSTLTVSNMSPEDSSIYLCSVEGLAGDGGGETQYFGPGTRLLVL.

The chain recombines TRBV5-1 with TRBJ2-1; 9 bases match TRBD2. V lost 6 bases to trimming and J lost 8 bases; unmatched junction nucleotides: 3. CDR3 length: 12 amino acids. The germline CDR1 and CDR2 sequences are SGHRS and YFSETQ. The CDR3 protein is CASIGGRDEQFF. Here the CDR3 DNA reads TGCGCCAGCATTGGCGGGAGGGATGAGCAGTTCTTC.

The genes are TRBV28 and TRBJ2-1; 16 nucleotides align to TRBD2. The CDR3 is 20 amino acids. V dropped 5 bases and J dropped 3; count of bases not matched to a gene: 13. CDR1 and CDR2 from the germline V gene are MDHEN and SYDVKM. CDR3 nucleotide sequence: TGTGCCAGCAGTCCCCGGGGACTAGCGGGAGGGCCAGGAGGCTACAATGAGCAGTTCTTC. Translated: CASSPRGLAGGPGGYNEQFF.

This rearrangement joins TRBV6-1 to TRBJ2-2; D possibly corresponds to TRBD2 (6 bases). With 5 bases removed from V and 5 bases from J, the gap between germline ends came to 12 bases. CDR1 is MNHNS and CDR2 is SASEGT in the germline V gene. CDR3 size: 14 residues. Here the CDR3 DNA reads TGTGCCAGCAGTATCCCTAGCGTAACCGGGGAGCTGTTTTTT. The encoded protein is CASSIPSVTGELFF.

The chain joins TRBV28 to TRBJ2-1; no clear D. This CDR3 contains 17 residues. V was clipped by 10 bases and J by 0 bases, with 22 bases between them. Germline V gene data show CDR1 as MDHEN and CDR2 as SYDVKM. CDR3 sequence (DNA): TGTGCCACCTCGAAGCTGTATTCACGGAGCTCCTACAATGAGCAGTTCTTC. This translates into CATSKLYSRSSYNEQFF.

This chain uses TRBV7-9 with TRBJ1-4; TRBD1 is a possible D gene (5 bases). The CDR3 sequence is 14 residues long. V was clipped by 1 base and J by 8 bases, with 11 bases between them. Germline lookup yields CDR1 SEHNR and CDR2 FQNEAQ (reference sequence). The CDR3 DNA reads as TGTGCCAGCAGCTTAGGGCAGGGAAGAGAAAAACTGTTTTTT. Amino acids: CASSLGQGREKLFF.

The chain uses TRBV11-2 and TRBJ1-1; no definite D call. CDR3 length: 13 residues. Germline CDR1 and CDR2: SGHAT and FQNNGV. Trimming shortened V by 4 bases and J by 2 bases, and 8 bases separated the two germline ends. The DNA of the CDR3 is TGTGCCAGCAGCTCGACACAAAACACTGAAGCTTTCTTT. This gives the protein CASSSTQNTEAFF.

The rearrangement links TRBV2 to TRBJ1-2; no definite D call. Looked up from germline, CDR1 is SNHLY and CDR2 is FYNNEI. V dropped 3 bases and J dropped 4 bases, with 12 bases sitting between them. The CDR3 is 14 residues long. CDR3 in DNA: TGTGCCAGCAGTGAGTCCGGTCGGGGCTATGGCTACACCTTC. Protein: CASSESGRGYGYTF.

The chain couples TRBV11-3 to TRBJ2-1; TRBD2 is a possible D gene (6 bases). The CDR3 is 15 amino acids. Between the trimmed V and J ends, which lost 4 bases and 7 bases, there was a span of 17 bases. Germline V gives CDR1 SGHNT, CDR2 YENEEA. The CDR3 is CASSSLDGAGNEQFF. The CDR3 nucleotides read TGTGCCAGCAGCTCCTTGGATGGGGCGGGGAATGAGCAGTTCTTC.

The sample holds one count of this clone. The chain links TRBV5-1 to TRBJ1-2, with a weak D call TRBD1 (6 bases). The CDR3 runs to 15 residues. V lost 3 bases and J lost 5, with 17 bases in between. From germline, CDR1 is SGHRS and CDR2 YFSETQ. The CDR3 DNA follows: TGCGCCAGCAGCTCCTTACAGGGCTCCCGGTATGGCTACACCTTC. This sequence encodes CASSSLQGSRYGYTF.

This sequence joins TRBV15 and TRBJ2-7; TRBD2 might be the D (6 bases). CDR3 length: 13 amino acids. CDR1 is LNHNV, CDR2 YYDKDF, per germline (reference sequence). Trimming pared 4 bases from V and 6 bases from J, leaving 13 bases between. The DNA of the CDR3 is TGTGCCACCAGCAACAGTAGGAGGGGCGAGCAGTACTTC. Translation gives CATSNSRRGEQYF.

The gene calls are TRBV28 and TRBJ1-1; D may be TRBD1 (5 bases). Germline assignment: CDR1 MDHEN and CDR2 SYDVKM. This CDR3 has 13 amino acids. V was shortened by 4 bases and J by 4 bases, with 10 bases between the two germline ends. The CDR3 DNA reads TGTGCCAGCAGTTCCCAGGGTCCCACTGAAGCTTTCTTT. It is translated as CASSSQGPTEAFF.

The rearrangement uses TRBV4-1 and TRBJ2-1; D might be TRBD2 (6 bases). CDR1 and CDR2 from the germline V gene are MGHRA and YSYEKL. The CDR3 extends over 16 amino acids. V gave up 1 base and J gave up 9 bases, with 19 bases separating them. The CDR3 nucleotides read TGCGCCAGCAGCCAAGTAGGACGGGAGTCTAGGCTTGAGCAGTTCTTC. This codes for CASSQVGRESRLEQFF.